Following are 5 T cell receptor beta chains from one sample sequenced in a study of shared clonotypes between healthy human individuals. TCRdb's copy holds only in-frame clones and misses some; the assay was immunoSEQ multiplex PCR. This table holds 550,000 to 700,000 clones, around 78% found once. Source material: memory CD4+ T cells sorted from blood. Stated subset: CD45RA-negative fraction. These TCRs come from a woman in her 30s in good health.

J is TRBJ2-1 and V is TRBV28; D is undetermined. In germline, CDR1 is MDHEN, CDR2 SYDVKM. The V end was cut by 8 bases, the J end by 1 base, with 12 bases between. This CDR3 comprises 14 residues. The CDR3 DNA sequence: TGTGCCAGCTCTATTTCCTTTTCCTACAATGAGCAGTTCTTC. It specifies CASSISFSYNEQFF.

V gene TRBV5-1 combines with J gene TRBJ2-7; TRBD2 is a possible D gene (6 bases). Germline-derived CDR1 and CDR2 are SGHRS and YFSETQ. CDR3 size: 15 residues. The V end was cut by 2 bases, the J end by 2 bases, with 14 bases between. The CDR3: CASSFTGAVAYEQYF. The DNA of the CDR3 is TGCGCCAGCAGCTTCACGGGAGCGGTAGCCTACGAGCAGTACTTC.

This clone was counted between two and nine times. J is TRBJ2-1 and V is TRBV27, with 8 positions matching TRBD2. V shed 2 bases, J shed 6 bases, and the junction held 9 bases outside the gene matches. Germline CDR1 and CDR2: MNHEY and SMNVEV (reference sequence). CDR3 length: 16 amino acids. The CDR3 region is CASSLRSSGSSNEQFF. CDR3 nucleotide sequence: TGTGCCAGCAGTTTAAGATCAAGCGGGAGTTCCAATGAGCAGTTCTTC.

With regard to this clone: The same CDR3 is also encoded by other DNA sequences in this sample. The chain links TRBV18 to TRBJ2-5, with D tentatively TRBD1 (6 bases). V was trimmed by 3 bases and J by 0 bases, leaving 11 bases between them. Germline V gene sequence: CDR1 KGHSH, CDR2 LQKENI. CDR3 length: 15 residues. The CDR3 region has the DNA TGTGCCAGCTCACCCCGGACAGCGTACCAAGAGACCCAGTACTTC. Its protein product is CASSPRTAYQETQYF.

V and J are TRBV28 and TRBJ1-1, with D hard to call. Germline CDR1 reads MDHEN; CDR2 reads SYDVKM. This CDR3 region has 14 residues. V gave up 1 base and J gave up 6 bases, with 12 bases separating them. The CDR3 region is CASSLSGQRAEAFF. DNA of the CDR3: TGTGCCAGCAGTTTATCAGGTCAACGGGCTGAAGCTTTCTTT.